This T cell receptor beta chain derives from a study of blood T cell repertoires in COVID-19. Trimming took 1 base from V and 7 from J; bases not matched to a gene: 9. In germline, CDR1 is MGHRA, CDR2 YSYEKL. This CDR3 contains 19 residues. In the authors' workflow: Nucleated cell number was recorded as an estimate derived from reference gene primer amplification. Using immunoSEQ multiplex PCR, the repertoire was profiled, and TCRdb retains in-frame clones only, with some absent. V and J calls and clone size come straight from that table; D and trimming were deduced from the DNA. The sample yields some 200,000 clones, around 84% seen once.

The origin of this receptor is a woman in her fifties or sixties who had recovered from COVID-19. The chain couples TRBV4-1 to TRBJ2-2, with TRBD2 matching over 16 bases. Sequencing input: peripheral blood. The CDR3 loop is CASSQVSGLAGGPGGELFF. CDR3 in DNA: TGCGCCAGCAGCCAAGTTTCGGGACTAGCGGGGGGGCCTGGCGGGGAGCTGTTTTTT.